Included here is one T cell receptor (beta chain) sequence, with context. Its antigen is unidentified. The treatment: approximately 9-day PBMC culture with coronavirus spike peptide pools or control peptides (ViraFEST assay). ViraFEST grew antigen-specific T cells using peptide pools, then sequenced TCRs. Cultured CD4+ T-cell DNA underwent Oncomine TCR Beta short-read sequencing. Investigators obtained genomic DNA by extraction from cultured CD4+ T cells. TCRdb re-derived calls from the PCR reads in MiXCR, one entry per CDR3 protein. Of about 14,000 distinct CDR3 sequences listed, approximately 45% are singletons. This sample was taken from a study of vaccination and CD4 T cells after COVID-19. V shed 6 bases and J 7 bases; nucleotides not matched to a gene: 4. Germline V gene sequence: CDR1 MNHNS, CDR2 SASEGT. The CDR3 is made up of 14 amino acids.

The chain combines TRBV6-1 with TRBJ2-7; 15 nucleotides line up with TRBD2. Sequencing input: cultured CD4+ T cells from blood. The origin of this receptor is a human donor with COVID-19. CDR3 nucleotide sequence: TGTGCCAGCAGGAGGACTAGCGGGGGGGGGGAGCAGTACTTC. Its protein is CASRRTSGGGEQYF.